A single sample is the source of the 8 T cell receptor beta chains below, sequenced in a study of T cells in Graves' hyperthyroidism and ophthalmopathy. RNA transcripts were the template for amplifying TCR beta CDR3 regions. The TCR CDR3 was amplified in a first-round RT-PCR using the HTBI primer set. One entry per CDR3 protein results from TCRdb running MiXCR on the multiplex PCR reads. The sample contains approximately 30,000 distinct CDR3 sequences, 45% to 55% of which appear only once. Sequencing was performed on blood. All receptors come from a woman aged 40 to 50 with Graves' ophthalmopathy.

The gene calls are TRBV19 and TRBJ2-3; D might be TRBD2 (6 bases). Per germline, CDR1 LNHDA and CDR2 SQIVND (reference sequence). The CDR3 loop spans 15 amino acids. The V end lost 7 bases, the J end lost 1 base, and 15 bases lay between the germline ends. CDR3 in DNA: TGTGCCAGTACGGGGGTAGGTGTCGGCACAGATACGCAGTATTTT. It is translated as CASTGVGVGTDTQYF.

This chain joins TRBV7-3 and TRBJ2-7; 7 bases line up with TRBD1. Germline assignment: CDR1 SGHTA and CDR2 FQGTGA. V trimming: 5 bases; J trimming: 0 bases; junction bases outside the gene matches: 4. This CDR3 has 14 amino acids. CDR3 region: CASSIGTVSYEQYF. CDR3 in DNA: TGTGCCAGCAGCATCGGGACAGTCTCCTACGAGCAGTACTTC.

This clonotype was recorded many times. The chain couples TRBV5-6 to TRBJ1-4; TRBD1 might be the D (5 bases). The CDR3 spans 17 residues. Trimming cost V 1 base and J 4 bases, with 17 bases left between them. Germline V gene data show CDR1 as SGHDT and CDR2 as YYEEEE. This CDR3 is CASSLYRLSNDNEKLFF. The CDR3 coding sequence is TGTGCCAGCAGCTTGTACAGGCTCTCAAACGATAATGAAAAACTGTTTTTT.

Comments on this clonotype: Likely a read error: the CDR3 ends without its conserved phenylalanine or tryptophan. CDR3 sequence (DNA): TGCGGTGCTATTAAGGGGGACGTCGCTGAAGCTTTCTCT. This codes for CGAIKGDVAEAFS. The chain has TRBV20-1 and TRBJ1-1; D may be TRBD1 (6 bases). Germline assignment: CDR1 DFQATT and CDR2 SNEGSKA (reference sequence). The length of the CDR3 is 13 residues.

V usage is TRBV7-9 and J usage is TRBJ1-6; D possibly corresponds to TRBD1 (6 bases). CDR3 length: 16 amino acids. Germline-derived CDR1 and CDR2 are SEHNR and FQNEAQ (reference sequence). Between the trimmed V and J ends, which lost 5 bases and 9 bases, there was a span of 20 bases. The CDR3 nucleotides read TGTGCCAGCAGCCCCATAGGTGGGGGGGGCAGTTCACCCCTCCACTTT. The encoded protein is CASSPIGGGGSSPLHF.

Regarding this clonotype: Germline and junction disagree at one end, which may indicate a read error. V is TRBV5-1 and J is TRBJ2-1, with TRBD2 matching 9 bases. The CDR3 has 14 residues. Germline values: CDR1 SGHRS, CDR2 YFSETQ. CDR3: CASSWTSDYNEQFF. CDR3 DNA: TGTGCCAGCAGCTGGACTAGCGATTACAATGAGCAGTTCTTC.

This clonotype was detected many times. The genes are TRBV2 and TRBJ1-5; TRBD1 matches at 9 bases. Germline CDR1 reads SNHLY; CDR2 reads FYNNEI. V gave up 8 bases and J gave up 4 bases; unmatched junction bases: 15. This CDR3 is 17 amino acids long. This CDR3 is CASGLTPGQGPNQPQHF. The CDR3, as DNA: TGTGCCAGCGGCCTCACTCCGGGACAGGGACCGAATCAGCCCCAGCATTTT.

The chain links TRBV10-3 to TRBJ1-4, with D perhaps TRBD1 (5 bases). Trimming took 2 bases from V and 7 from J, leaving 5 bases between them. CDR1 is ENHRY and CDR2 is SYGVKD in the germline V gene. The CDR3 runs to 12 residues. In DNA, the CDR3 is TGTGCCATCAGTGAGACAGGTGAAAAACTGTTTTTT. It codes for CAISETGEKLFF.